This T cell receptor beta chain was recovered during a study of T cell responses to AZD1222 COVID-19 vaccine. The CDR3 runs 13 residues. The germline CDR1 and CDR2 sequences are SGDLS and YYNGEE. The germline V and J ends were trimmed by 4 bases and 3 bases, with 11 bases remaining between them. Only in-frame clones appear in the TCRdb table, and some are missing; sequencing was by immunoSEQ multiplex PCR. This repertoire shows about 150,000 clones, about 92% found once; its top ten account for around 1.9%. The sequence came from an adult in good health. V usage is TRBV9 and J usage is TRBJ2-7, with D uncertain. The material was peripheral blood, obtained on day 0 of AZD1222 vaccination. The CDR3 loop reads CASSPPSGYEQYF. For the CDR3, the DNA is TGTGCCAGCAGCCCACCAAGTGGCTACGAGCAGTACTTC.